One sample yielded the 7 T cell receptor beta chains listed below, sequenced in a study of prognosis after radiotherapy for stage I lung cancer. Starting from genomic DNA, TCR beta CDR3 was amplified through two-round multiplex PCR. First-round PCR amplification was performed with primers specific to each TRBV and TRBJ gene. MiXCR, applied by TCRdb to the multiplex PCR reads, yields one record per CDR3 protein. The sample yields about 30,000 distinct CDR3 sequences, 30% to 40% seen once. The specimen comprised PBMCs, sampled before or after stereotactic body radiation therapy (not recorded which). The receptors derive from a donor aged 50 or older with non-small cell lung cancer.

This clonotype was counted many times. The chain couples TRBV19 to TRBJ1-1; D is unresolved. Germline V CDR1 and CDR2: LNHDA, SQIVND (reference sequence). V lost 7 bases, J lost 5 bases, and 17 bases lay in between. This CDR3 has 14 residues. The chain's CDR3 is CASTLTHTGTEAFF. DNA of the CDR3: TGTGCCAGTACCCTAACTCATACGGGAACTGAAGCTTTCTTT.

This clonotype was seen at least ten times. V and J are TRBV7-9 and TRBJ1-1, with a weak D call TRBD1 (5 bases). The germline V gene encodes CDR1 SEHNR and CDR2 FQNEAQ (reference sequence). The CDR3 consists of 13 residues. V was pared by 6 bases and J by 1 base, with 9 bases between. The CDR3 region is CASRKTGNTEAFF. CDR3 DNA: TGTGCCAGCAGGAAAACAGGGAACACTGAAGCTTTCTTT.

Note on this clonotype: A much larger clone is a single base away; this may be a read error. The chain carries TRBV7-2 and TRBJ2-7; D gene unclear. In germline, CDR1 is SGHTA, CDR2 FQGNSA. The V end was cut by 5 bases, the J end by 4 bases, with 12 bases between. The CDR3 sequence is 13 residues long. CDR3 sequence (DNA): TGTGCCAGCAGCCCCCGACCAGCATACGAGCAGTACTTC. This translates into CASSPRPAYEQYF.

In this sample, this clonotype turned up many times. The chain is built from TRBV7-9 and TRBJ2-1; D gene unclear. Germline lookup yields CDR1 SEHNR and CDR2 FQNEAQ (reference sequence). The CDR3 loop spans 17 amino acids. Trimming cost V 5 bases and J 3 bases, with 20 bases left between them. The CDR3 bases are TGTGCCAGCAGCCCGGCCCCGGGCCTACCGTTCTACAATGAGCAGTTCTTC. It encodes CASSPAPGLPFYNEQFF.

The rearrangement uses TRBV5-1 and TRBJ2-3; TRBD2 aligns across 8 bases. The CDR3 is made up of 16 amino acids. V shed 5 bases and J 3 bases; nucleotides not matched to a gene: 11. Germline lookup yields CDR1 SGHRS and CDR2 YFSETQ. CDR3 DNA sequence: TGCGCCAGCAGTTTAATACCGGGACTAGTAACAGATACGCAGTATTTT. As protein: CASSLIPGLVTDTQYF.

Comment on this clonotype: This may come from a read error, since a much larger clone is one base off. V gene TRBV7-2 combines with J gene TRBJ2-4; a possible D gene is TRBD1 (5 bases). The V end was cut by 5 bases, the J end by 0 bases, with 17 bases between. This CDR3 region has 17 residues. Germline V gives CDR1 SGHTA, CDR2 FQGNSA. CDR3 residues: CASSQRNTGLAKNIQYF. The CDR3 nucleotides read TGTGCCAGCAGCCAGCGAAACACAGGATTAGCCAAAAACATTCAGTACTTC.

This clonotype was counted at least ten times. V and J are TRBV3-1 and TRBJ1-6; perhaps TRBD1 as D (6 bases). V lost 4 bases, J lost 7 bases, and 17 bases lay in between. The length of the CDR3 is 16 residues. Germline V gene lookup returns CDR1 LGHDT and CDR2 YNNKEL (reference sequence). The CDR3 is CASSPSIGQQNSPLHF. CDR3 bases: TGTGCCAGCAGCCCCTCGATCGGACAGCAAAATTCACCCCTCCACTTT.